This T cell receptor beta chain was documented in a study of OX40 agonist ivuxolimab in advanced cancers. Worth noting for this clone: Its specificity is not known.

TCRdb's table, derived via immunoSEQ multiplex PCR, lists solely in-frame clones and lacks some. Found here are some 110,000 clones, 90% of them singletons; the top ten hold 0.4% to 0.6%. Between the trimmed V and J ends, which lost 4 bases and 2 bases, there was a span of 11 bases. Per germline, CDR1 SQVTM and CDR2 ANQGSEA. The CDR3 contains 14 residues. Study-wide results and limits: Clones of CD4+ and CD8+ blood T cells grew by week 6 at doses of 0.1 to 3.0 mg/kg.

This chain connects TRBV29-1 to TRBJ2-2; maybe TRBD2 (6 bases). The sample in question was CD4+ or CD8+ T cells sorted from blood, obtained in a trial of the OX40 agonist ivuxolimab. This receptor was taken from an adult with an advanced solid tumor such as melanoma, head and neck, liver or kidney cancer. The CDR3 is CSVVAGRNTGELFF. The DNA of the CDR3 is TGCAGCGTTGTGGCGGGACGAAACACCGGGGAGCTGTTTTTT.